This is a list of T cell receptor beta chains from one sample in a study of PD-1 blockade in classical Hodgkin lymphoma. The repertoire was sequenced with immunoSEQ multiplex PCR; TCRdb's copy has only in-frame clones and lacks some. Among 99,000 or so clones listed, roughly 90% were seen once. The specimen was peripheral blood mononuclear cells (PBMCs), collected before the fourth cycle of nivolumab. The receptors here all came from a human donor with classical Hodgkin lymphoma. CDR3s include the opening cysteine and the closing phenylalanine or tryptophan. The D gene is left open where the match is weak. The listing skips clone size in some rows; elsewhere it reads once, few, many or a size class.

NA	NA	15	TRBV9	TRBJ1-1	TGTGCCAGCAGCTCTGGACTGCGATCGGACACTGAAGCTTTCTTT	CASSSGLRSDTEAFF
NA	NA	14	TRBV5-4	TRBJ2-7	TGTGCCAGCAGCCTTAGGGACAAAAGGGACGAGCAGTACTTC	CASSLRDKRDEQYF
TRBD2	NA	16	TRBV6-4	TRBJ2-2	TGTGCCAGCAGTGACGGGACTAGCGGATCTACCGGGGAGCTGTTTTTT	CASSDGTSGSTGELFF
TRBD1	NA	16	TRBV28	TRBJ1-4	TGTGCCAGCAGTCCCCCCGGACAGGCTTCTAGTGAAAAACTGTTTTTT	CASSPPGQASSEKLFF
NA	NA	15	TRBV5-1	TRBJ1-4	TGCGCCAGCCGGACGGGATTTTCAACTAATGAAAAACTGTTTTTT	CASRTGFSTNEKLFF
NA	NA	16	TRBV28	TRBJ1-5	TGTGCCAGCAGTCCTGCCCGATGGACAGTCGAAGCGCCCCAGCATTTT	CASSPARWTVEAPQHF
TRBD1	NA	14	TRBV27	TRBJ2-7	TGTGCCAGCAGTTCTACAGGGGGCACCTACGAGCAGTACTTC	CASSSTGGTYEQYF
NA	NA	13	TRBV4-1	TRBJ2-5	TGCGCCAGCAGTCTTGGACCAAGAGAGACCCAGTACTTC	CASSLGPRETQYF
NA	NA	12	TRBV14	TRBJ2-7	TGTGCCAGCAGCTCAGCGTCCTACGAGCAGTACTTC	CASSSASYEQYF
NA	NA	13	TRBV11-3	TRBJ2-1	TGTGCCAGCAGCCCCAGGAATGATAATGAGCAGTTCTTC	CASSPRNDNEQFF
NA	NA	12	TRBV30	TRBJ1-1	TGTGCCTGGAGACTAGACAGTTATGAAGCTTTCTTT	CAWRLDSYEAFF
NA	NA	14	TRBV11-2	TRBJ2-5	TGTGCCAGCAGCTTCAACTCAATACCAGAGACCCAGTACTTC	CASSFNSIPETQYF
NA	NA	16	TRBV7-6	TRBJ1-5	TGTGCCAGCAGCTTAGCCGCGGGGCAGGGACATCAGCCCCAGCATTTT	CASSLAAGQGHQPQHF
NA	once	11	TRBV20-1	TRBJ2-5	TGCAGTGCTAGGAAGGAAGAGACCCAGTACTTC	CSARKEETQYF
NA	NA	15	TRBV6-1	TRBJ1-5	TGTGCCAGCAGTGAAGCTATGGGTATCAATCAGCCCCAGCATTTT	CASSEAMGINQPQHF
TRBD1	NA	14	TRBV28	TRBJ2-7	TGTGCCAGCAATTCAGGGGGCAGAACCTACGAGCAGTACTTC	CASNSGGRTYEQYF
NA	NA	15	TRBV6-4	TRBJ2-7	TGTGCCAGCAGTGTCTCCTGGGGCACCGCCTACGAGCAGTACTTC	CASSVSWGTAYEQYF
TRBD2	NA	16	TRBV28	TRBJ2-3	TGTGCCAGCAGTTCGAGGATAGCGGGTAGCACAGATACGCAGTATTTT	CASSSRIAGSTDTQYF
TRBD1	NA	15	TRBV6-5	TRBJ2-1	TGTGCCAGCAGTTACGCCGGGGACAGCTACAATGAGCAGTTCTTC	CASSYAGDSYNEQFF
TRBD2	NA	18	TRBV14	TRBJ2-7	TGTGCCAGCAGCAAGGGACTAGCGGGAGGTCCCCATATCTACGAGCAGTACTTC	CASSKGLAGGPHIYEQYF
NA	NA	15	TRBV19	TRBJ1-2	TGTGCCAGTAGAGGAACGAGGACAGCTAACTATGGCTACACCTTC	CASRGTRTANYGYTF
NA	NA	13	TRBV4-1	TRBJ2-7	TGCGCCAGCAGGGCACCGGGCCACCCCCGGCAGTACTTC	CASRAPGHPRQYF
NA	NA	17	TRBV13	TRBJ2-5	TGTGCCAGCAGCTCTAGTATGGTGGGCCGGAGGGGGGAGACCCAGTACTTC	CASSSSMVGRRGETQYF
TRBD1	NA	14	TRBV6-1	TRBJ2-7	TGTGCCAGCAAGAAAGACAGGGTGAACTACGAGCAGTACTTC	CASKKDRVNYEQYF
TRBD1	NA	15	TRBV4-3	TRBJ1-1	TGCGCCAGCAGCTCTCACAGGGGGATGAACACTGAAGCTTTCTTT	CASSSHRGMNTEAFF
NA	NA	8	TRBV29-1	TRBJ1-1	TGCAGCGCGACGGAAGCTTTCTTT	CSATEAFF
TRBD1	NA	15	TRBV28	TRBJ1-2	TGTGCCAGCAGTTATTCTGACAGGGAAGACTATGGCTACACCTTC	CASSYSDREDYGYTF
NA	NA	14	TRBV4-1	TRBJ1-4	TGCGCCAGCAGCCAAGACGTAGGAAATGAAAAACTGTTTTTT	CASSQDVGNEKLFF
TRBD2	NA	14	TRBV6-4	TRBJ2-3	TGTGCCAGCAGTCGGACTAGCGCCACAGATACGCAGTATTTT	CASSRTSATDTQYF